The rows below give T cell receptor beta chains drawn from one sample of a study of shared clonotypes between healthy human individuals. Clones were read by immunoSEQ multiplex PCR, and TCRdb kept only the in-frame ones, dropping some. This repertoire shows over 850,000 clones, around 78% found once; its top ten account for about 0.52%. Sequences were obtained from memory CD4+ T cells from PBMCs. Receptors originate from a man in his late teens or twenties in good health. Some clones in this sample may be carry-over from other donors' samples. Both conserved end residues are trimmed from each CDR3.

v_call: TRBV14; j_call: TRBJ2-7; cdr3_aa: ASSHSPGDSGSYEQY
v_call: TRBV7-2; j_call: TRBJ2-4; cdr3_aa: ASSLAGSGARDGY
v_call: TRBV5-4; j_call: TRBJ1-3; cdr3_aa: ASGLAGTGNTIY
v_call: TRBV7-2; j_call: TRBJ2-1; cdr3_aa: ASSPSWDEQF
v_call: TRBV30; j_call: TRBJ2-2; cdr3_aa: AWTRLAGASGELF
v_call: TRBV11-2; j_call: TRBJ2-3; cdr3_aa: ATQLEGGFQGADTQY
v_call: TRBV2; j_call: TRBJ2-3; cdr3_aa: ASSRQGPDTQY
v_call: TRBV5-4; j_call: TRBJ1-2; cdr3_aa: ASSLSSVDYGYT
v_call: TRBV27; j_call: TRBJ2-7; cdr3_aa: ASSSRRGDSSYEQY
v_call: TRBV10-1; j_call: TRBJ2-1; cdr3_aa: ASSEPGSYDEQF
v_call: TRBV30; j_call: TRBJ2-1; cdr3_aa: AWSQGLAANEQF
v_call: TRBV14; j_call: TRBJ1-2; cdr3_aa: ASSRRQGSYGYT
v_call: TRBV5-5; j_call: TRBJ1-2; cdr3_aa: ASRTFTGANYGYT
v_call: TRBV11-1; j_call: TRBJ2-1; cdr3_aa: ASSFLAGANNEQF
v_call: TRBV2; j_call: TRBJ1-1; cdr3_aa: ASSLWTETNTEAF
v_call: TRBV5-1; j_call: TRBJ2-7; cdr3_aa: ASSLGAGVGHEQY
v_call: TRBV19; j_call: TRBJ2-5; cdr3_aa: ASSISGSSGETQY
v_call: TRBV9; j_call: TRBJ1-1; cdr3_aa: ASSASPRGEAF
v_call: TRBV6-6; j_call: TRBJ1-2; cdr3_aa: ASNLRTGVYGYT
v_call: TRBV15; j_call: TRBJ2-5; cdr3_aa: ATSRVGFEGETQY
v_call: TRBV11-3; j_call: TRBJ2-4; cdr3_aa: ASSTHLSQIRDRNKNIQY
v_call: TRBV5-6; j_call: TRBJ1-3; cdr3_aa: ASSLFEGNTIY
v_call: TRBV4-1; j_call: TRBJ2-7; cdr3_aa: ASSQGWDRVGEQY
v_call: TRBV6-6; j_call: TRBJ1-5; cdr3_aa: ASTDVQGTGNQPQH
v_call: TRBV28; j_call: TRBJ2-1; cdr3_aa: ASSLWDRARLYNEQF